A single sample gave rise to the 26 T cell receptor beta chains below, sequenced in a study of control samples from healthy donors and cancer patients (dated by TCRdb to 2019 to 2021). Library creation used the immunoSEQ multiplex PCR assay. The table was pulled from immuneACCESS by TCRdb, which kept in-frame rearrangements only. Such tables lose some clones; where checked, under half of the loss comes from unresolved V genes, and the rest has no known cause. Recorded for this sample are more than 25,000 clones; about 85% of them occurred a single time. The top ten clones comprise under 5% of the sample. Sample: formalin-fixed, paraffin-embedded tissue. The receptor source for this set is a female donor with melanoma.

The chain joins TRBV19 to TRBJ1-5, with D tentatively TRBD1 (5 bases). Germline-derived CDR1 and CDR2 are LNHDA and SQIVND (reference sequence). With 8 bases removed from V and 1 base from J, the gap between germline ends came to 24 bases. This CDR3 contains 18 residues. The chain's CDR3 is CASSQHSLQVRSNQPQHF. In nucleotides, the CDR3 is TGTGCCAGTTCCCAGCACTCCCTACAGGTCCGGAGCAATCAGCCCCAGCATTTT.

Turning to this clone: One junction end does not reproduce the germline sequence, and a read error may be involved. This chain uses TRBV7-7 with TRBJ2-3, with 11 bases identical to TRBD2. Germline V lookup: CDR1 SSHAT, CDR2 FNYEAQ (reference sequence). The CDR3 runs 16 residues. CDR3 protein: CASSLGLAGGADTQYF. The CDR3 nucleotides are TGTGCTAGCAGCCTGGGCTTAGCGGGAGGGGCAGATACGCAGTATTTT.

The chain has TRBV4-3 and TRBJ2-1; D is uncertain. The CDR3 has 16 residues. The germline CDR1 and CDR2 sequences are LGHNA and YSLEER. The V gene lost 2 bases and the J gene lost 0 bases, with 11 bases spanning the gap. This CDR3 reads CASSQWPSSSYNEQFF. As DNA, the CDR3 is TGCGCCAGCAGCCAATGGCCCTCGAGCTCCTACAATGAGCAGTTCTTC.

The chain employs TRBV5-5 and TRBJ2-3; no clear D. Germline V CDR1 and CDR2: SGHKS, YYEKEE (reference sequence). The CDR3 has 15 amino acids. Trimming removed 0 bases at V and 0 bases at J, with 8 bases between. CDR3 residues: CASSLDGPSTDTQYF. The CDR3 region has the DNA TGTGCCAGCAGCTTGGACGGTCCTAGCACAGATACGCAGTATTTT.

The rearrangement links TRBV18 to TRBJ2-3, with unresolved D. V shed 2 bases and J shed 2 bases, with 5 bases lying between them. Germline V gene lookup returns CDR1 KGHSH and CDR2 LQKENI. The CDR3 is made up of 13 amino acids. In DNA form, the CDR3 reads TGTGCCAGCTCACCAGCGACCACAGATACGCAGTATTTT. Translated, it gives CASSPATTDTQYF.

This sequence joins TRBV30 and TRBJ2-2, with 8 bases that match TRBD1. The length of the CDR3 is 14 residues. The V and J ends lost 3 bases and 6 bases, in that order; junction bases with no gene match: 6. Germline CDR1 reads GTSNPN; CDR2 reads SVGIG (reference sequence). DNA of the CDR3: TGTGCCTGGAGGACAGGGGATGCCCCCGGGGAGCTGTTTTTT. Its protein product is CAWRTGDAPGELFF. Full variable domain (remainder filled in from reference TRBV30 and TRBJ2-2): SQTIHQWPATLVQPVGSPLSLECTVEGTSNPNLYWYRQAAGRGLQLLFYSVGIGQISSEVPQNLSASRPQDRQFILSSKKLLLSDSGFYLCAWRTGDAPGELFFGEGSRLTVL.

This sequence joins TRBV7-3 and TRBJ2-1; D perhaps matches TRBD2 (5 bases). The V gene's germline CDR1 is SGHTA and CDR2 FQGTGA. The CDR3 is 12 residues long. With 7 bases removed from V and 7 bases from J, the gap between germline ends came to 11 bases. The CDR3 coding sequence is TGTGCCAGCACTAACCCGGGGAATGAGCAGTTCTTC. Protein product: CASTNPGNEQFF.

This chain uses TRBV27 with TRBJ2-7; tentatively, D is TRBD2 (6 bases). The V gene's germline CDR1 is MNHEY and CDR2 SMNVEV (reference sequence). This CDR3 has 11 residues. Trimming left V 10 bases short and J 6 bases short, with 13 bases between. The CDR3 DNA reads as TGTGCCACCTCTGGGGGGAGCGAGCAGTACTTC. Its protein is CATSGGSEQYF.

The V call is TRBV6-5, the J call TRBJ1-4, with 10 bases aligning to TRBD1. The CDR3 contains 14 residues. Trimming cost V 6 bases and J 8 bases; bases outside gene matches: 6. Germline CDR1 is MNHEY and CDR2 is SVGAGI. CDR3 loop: CASSRQGAREKLFF. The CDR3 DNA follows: TGTGCCAGCAGCCGACAGGGGGCAAGGGAAAAACTGTTTTTT.

The DNA for the CDR3 is TGTGCCAGCTCACCAGGCGTGGGGCTAATTGGCTACACCTTC. Protein product: CASSPGVGLIGYTF. The rearrangement uses TRBV25-1 and TRBJ1-2, with a tentative D call TRBD1 (5 bases). Per germline, CDR1 MGHDK and CDR2 SYGVNS. This CDR3 is built from 14 residues. Between the trimmed V and J ends, which lost 8 bases and 7 bases, there was a span of 20 bases.

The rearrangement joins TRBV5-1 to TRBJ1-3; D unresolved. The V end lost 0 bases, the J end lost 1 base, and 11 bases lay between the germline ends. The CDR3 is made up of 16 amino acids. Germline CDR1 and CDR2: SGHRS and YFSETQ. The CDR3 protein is CASSLEGARSGNTIYF. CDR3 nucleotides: TGCGCCAGCAGCTTGGAGGGAGCTCGGTCTGGAAACACCATATATTTT. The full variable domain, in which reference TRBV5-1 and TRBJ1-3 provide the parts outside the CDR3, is KAGVTQTPRYLIKTRGQQVTLSCSPISGHRSVSWYQQTPGQGLQFLFEYFSETQRNKGNFPGRFSGRQFSNSRSEMNVSTLELGDSALYLCASSLEGARSGNTIYFGEGSWLTVV.

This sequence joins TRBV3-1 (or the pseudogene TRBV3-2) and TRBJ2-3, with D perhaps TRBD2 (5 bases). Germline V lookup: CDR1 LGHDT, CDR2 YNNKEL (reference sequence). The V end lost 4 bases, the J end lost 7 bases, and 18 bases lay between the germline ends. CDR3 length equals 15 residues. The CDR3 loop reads CASSPRGEGTNTQYF. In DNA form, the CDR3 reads TGTGCCAGCAGCCCCCGGGGAGAGGGAACAAATACGCAGTATTTT.

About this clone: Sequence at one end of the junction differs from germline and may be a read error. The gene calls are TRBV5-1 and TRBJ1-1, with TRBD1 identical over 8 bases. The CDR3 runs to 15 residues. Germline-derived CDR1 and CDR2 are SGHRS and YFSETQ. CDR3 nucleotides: TGCGCCAGCAGTTTGGCAGGGGACAGGAGCACTGAAGCTTTCTTT. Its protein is CASSLAGDRSTEAFF.

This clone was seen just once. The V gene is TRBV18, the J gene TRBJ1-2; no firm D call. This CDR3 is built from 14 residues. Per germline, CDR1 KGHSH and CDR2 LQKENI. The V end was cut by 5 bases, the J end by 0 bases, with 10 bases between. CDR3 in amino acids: CASSLSGTNYGYTF. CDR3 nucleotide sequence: TGTGCCAGCTCATTATCAGGAACTAACTATGGCTACACCTTC.

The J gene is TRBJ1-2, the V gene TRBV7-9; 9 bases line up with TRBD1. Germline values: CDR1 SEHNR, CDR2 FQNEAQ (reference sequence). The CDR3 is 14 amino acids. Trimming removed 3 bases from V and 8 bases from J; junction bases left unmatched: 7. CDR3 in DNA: TGTGCCAGCAGCTTCACACGGGACAGGGCCGGCTACACCTTC. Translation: CASSFTRDRAGYTF. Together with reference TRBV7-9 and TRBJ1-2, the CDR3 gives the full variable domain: DTGVSQNPRHKITKRGQNVTFRCDPISEHNRLYWYRQTLGQGPEFLTYFQNEAQLEKSRLLSDRFSAERPKGSFSTLEIQRTEQGDSAMYLCASSFTRDRAGYTFGSGTRLTVV.

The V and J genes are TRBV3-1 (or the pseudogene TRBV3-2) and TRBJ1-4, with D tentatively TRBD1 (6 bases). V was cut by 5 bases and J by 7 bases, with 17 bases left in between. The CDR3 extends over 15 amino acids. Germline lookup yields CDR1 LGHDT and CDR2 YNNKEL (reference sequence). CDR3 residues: CASSTKTGTTEKLFF. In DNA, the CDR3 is TGTGCCAGCAGCACTAAGACAGGCACAACTGAAAAACTGTTTTTT.

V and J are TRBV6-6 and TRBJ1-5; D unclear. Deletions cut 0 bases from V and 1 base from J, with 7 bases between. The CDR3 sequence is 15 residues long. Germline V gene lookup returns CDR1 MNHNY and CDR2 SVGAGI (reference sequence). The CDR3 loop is CASSYSAASNQPQHF. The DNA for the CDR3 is TGTGCCAGCAGTTACTCAGCAGCAAGCAATCAGCCCCAGCATTTT.

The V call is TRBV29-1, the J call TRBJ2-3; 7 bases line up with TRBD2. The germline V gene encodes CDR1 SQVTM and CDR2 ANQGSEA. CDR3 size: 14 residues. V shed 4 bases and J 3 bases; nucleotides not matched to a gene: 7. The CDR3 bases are TGCAGCGTTGCCCGCGGGAGCACGACAGATACGCAGTATTTT. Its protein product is CSVARGSTTDTQYF.

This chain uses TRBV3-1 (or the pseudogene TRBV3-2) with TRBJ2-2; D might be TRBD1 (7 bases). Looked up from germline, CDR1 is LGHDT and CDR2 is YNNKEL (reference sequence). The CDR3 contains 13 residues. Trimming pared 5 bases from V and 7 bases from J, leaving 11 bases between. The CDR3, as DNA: TGTGCCAGCAGCAACCAGGGGGGCGGGGAGCTGTTTTTT. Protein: CASSNQGGGELFF.

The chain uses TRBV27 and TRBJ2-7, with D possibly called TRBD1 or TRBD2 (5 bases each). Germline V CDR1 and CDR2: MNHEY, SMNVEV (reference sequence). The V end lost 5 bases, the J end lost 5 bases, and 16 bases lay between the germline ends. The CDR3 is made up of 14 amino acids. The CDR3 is CASSPLGVLNEQYF. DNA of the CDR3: TGTGCCAGCAGTCCTCTGGGGGTTCTTAACGAGCAGTACTTC.

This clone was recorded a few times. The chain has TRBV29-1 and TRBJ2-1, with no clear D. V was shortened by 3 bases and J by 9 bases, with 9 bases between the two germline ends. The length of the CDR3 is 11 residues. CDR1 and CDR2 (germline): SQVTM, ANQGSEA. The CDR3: CSVEGRGEQFF. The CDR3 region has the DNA TGCAGCGTTGAGGGTCGAGGTGAGCAGTTCTTC.

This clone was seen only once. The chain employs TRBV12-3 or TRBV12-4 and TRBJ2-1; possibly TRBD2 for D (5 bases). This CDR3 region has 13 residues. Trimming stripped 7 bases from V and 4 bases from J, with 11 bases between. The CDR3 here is CASTLGSYNEQFF. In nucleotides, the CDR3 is TGTGCCAGCACCCTAGGGAGTTACAATGAGCAGTTCTTC.

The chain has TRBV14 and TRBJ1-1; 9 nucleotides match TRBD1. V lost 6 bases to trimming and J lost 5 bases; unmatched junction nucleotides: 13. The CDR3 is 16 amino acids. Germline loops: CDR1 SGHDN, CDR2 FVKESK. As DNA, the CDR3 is TGTGCCAGCAGTCAAACCGGGACAGGGATTCGGACTGAAGCTTTCTTT. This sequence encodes CASSQTGTGIRTEAFF. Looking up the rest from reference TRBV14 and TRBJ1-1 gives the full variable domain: EAGVTQFPSHSVIEKGQTVTLRCDPISGHDNLYWYRRVMGKEIKFLLHFVKESKQDESGMPNNRFLAERTGGTYSTLKVQPAELEDSGVYFCASSQTGTGIRTEAFFGQGTRLTVV.

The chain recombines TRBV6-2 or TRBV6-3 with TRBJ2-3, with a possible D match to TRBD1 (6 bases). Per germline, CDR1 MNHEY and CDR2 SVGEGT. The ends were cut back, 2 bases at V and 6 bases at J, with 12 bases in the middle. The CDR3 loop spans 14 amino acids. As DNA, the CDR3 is TGTGCCAGCAGTTACAAAGGGACACTGGATACGCAGTATTTT. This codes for CASSYKGTLDTQYF.

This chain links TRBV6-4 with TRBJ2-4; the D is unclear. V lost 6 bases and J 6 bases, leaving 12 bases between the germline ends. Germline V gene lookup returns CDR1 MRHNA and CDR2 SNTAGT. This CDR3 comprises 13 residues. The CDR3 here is CASRVDIGNIQYF. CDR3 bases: TGTGCCAGCAGGGTCGACATTGGAAACATTCAGTACTTC.

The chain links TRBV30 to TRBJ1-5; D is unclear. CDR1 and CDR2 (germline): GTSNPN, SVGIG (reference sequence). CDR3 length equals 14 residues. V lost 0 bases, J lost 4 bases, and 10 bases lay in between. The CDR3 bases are TGTGCCTGGAGTGTAGATGCGGTGAATCAGCCCCAGCATTTT. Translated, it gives CAWSVDAVNQPQHF. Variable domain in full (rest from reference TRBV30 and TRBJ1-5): SQTIHQWPATLVQPVGSPLSLECTVEGTSNPNLYWYRQAAGRGLQLLFYSVGIGQISSEVPQNLSASRPQDRQFILSSKKLLLSDSGFYLCAWSVDAVNQPQHFGDGTRLSIL.